This entry is about one T cell receptor beta chain. The antigen is undetermined. This sample was included in a study of cytomegalovirus exposure and HLA in healthy donors. Study-level points and caveats: Further analysis, carried out later, found HLA-associated TCR beta chains more clonally expanded than equally common other chains. Reportedly, fewer N-insertions than the approximately 600-donor mean appeared in an Asian-associated ancestry cluster in a later analysis. Donor immune exposure was known only as CMV serostatus.

The PCR contained 60 Vbeta and 13 Jbeta primers. Sequencing was performed with immunoSEQ multiplex PCR; in TCRdb, only in-frame clones are kept and a portion is missing. The sample has approximately 64,000 clones; roughly 80% are singletons. The CDR3 has 13 residues. The ends were cut back, 5 bases at V and 0 bases at J, with 8 bases in the middle. Germline V gene lookup returns CDR1 LNHDA and CDR2 SQIVND (reference sequence). V gene TRBV19 combines with J gene TRBJ2-7, with D tentatively TRBD1 (6 bases). The clonotype originates from a male donor in good health and CMV-seropositive. The sequenced sample consisted of PBMCs. CDR3 in amino acids: CASSDRPSYEQYF. CDR3 DNA sequence: TGTGCCAGTAGTGACAGGCCCTCCTACGAGCAGTACTTC.